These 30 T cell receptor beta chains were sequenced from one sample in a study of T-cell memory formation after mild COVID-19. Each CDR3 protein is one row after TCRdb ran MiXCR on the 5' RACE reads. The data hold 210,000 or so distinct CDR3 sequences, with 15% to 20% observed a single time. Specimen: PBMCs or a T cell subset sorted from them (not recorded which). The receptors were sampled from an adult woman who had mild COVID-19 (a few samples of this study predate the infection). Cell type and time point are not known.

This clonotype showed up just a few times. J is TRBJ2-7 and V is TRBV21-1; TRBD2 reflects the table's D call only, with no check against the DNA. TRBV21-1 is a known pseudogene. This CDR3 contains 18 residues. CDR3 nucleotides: TGTGCCAGCAGCATCTCGGGACTAGCGGGAGGGCCATCCTACGAGCAGTACTTC. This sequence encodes CASSISGLAGGPSYEQYF.

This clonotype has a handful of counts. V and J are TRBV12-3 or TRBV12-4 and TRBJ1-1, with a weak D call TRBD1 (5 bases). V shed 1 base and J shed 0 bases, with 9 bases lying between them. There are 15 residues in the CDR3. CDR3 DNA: TGTGCCAGCAGTTTAGTTCCAGGGCTGAACACTGAAGCTTTCTTT. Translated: CASSLVPGLNTEAFF.

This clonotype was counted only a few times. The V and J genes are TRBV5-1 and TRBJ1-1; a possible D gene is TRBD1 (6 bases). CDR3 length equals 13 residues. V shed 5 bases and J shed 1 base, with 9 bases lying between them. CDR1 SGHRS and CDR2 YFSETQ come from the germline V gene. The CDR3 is CASRWGANTEAFF. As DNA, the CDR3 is TGCGCCAGCAGGTGGGGGGCGAACACTGAAGCTTTCTTT.

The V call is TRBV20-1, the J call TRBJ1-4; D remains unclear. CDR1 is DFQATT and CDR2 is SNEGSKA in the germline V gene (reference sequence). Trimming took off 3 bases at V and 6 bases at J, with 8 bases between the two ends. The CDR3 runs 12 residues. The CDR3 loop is CSARGADEKLFF. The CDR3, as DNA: TGCAGTGCTAGGGGTGCGGATGAAAAACTGTTTTTT.

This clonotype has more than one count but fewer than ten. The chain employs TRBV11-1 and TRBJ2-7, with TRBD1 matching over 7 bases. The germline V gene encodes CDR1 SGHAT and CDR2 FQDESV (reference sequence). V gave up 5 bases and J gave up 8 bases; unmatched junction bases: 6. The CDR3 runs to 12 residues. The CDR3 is CASSPGQLQQYF. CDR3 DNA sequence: TGTGCCAGCAGCCCGGGACAGCTCCAGCAGTACTTC.

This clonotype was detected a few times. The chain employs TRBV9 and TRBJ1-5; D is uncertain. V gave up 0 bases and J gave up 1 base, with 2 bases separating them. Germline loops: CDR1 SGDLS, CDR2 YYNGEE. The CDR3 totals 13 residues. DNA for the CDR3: TGTGCCAGCAGCGTAGAAAGCAATCAGCCCCAGCATTTT. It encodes CASSVESNQPQHF.

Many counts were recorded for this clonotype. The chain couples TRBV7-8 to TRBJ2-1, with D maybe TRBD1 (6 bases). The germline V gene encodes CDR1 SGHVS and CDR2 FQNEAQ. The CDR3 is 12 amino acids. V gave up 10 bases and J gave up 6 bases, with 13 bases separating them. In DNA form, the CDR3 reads TGTGCCACCTTGGACAGTTCCAATGAGCAGTTCTTC. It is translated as CATLDSSNEQFF.

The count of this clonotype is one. CDR3 in DNA: TGTGCCATCAGTGGCATGGCAGGGAGTGAGGGTGGCTACACCTTC. As protein: CAISGMAGSEGGYTF. The chain combines TRBV10-3 with TRBJ1-2, with D possibly being TRBD1 (5 bases). Germline CDR1 and CDR2: ENHRY and SYGVKD. The V end was cut by 4 bases, the J end by 7 bases, with 19 bases between. This CDR3 region has 15 residues.

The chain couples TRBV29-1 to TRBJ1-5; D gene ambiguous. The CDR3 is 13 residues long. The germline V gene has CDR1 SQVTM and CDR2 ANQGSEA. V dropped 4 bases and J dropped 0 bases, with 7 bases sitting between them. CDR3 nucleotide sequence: TGCAGCGTTGTGGAGTATAGCAATCAGCCCCAGCATTTT. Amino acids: CSVVEYSNQPQHF. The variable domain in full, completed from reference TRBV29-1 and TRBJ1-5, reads SAVISQKPSRDICQRGTSLTIQCQVDSQVTMMFWYRQQPGQSLTLIATANQGSEATYESGFVIDKFPISRPNLTFSTLTVSNMSPEDSSIYLCSVVEYSNQPQHFGDGTRLSIL.

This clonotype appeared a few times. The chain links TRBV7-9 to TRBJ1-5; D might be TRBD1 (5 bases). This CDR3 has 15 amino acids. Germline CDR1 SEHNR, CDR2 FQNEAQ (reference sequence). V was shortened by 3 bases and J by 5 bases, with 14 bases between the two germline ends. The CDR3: CASSFSAGYDQPQHF. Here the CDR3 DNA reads TGTGCCAGCAGCTTTTCGGCAGGGTACGATCAGCCCCAGCATTTT.

The CDR3 reads CASSSFSGTGASYEQYF. CDR3 bases: TGTGCCAGCAGTTCCTTTTCCGGGACAGGGGCGAGCTACGAGCAGTACTTC. V gene TRBV12-3 or TRBV12-4 combines with J gene TRBJ2-7; 10 bases match TRBD1. The junction had 12 bases not matched to a gene; V was cut back by 4 bases and J by 3 bases. This CDR3 has 17 amino acids.

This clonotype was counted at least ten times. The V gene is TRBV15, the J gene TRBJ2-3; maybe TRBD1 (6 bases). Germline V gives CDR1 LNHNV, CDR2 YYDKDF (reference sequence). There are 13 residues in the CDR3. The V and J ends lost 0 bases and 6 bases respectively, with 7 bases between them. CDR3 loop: CATSRDQGDTQYF. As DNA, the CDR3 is TGTGCCACCAGCAGAGATCAGGGGGATACGCAGTATTTT.

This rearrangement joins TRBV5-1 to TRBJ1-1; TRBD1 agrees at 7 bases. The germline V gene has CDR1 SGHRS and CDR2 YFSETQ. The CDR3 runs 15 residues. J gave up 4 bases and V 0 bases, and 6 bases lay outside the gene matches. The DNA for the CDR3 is TGCGCCAGCAGCTTGGAAGCAGGGGGACTCACTGAAGCTTTCTTT. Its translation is CASSLEAGGLTEAFF.

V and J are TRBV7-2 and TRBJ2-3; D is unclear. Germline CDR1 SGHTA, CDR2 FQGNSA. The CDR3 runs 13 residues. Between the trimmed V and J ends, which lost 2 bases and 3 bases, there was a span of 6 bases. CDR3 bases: TGTGCCAGCAGCTTACACCTGACAGATACGCAGTATTTT. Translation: CASSLHLTDTQYF.

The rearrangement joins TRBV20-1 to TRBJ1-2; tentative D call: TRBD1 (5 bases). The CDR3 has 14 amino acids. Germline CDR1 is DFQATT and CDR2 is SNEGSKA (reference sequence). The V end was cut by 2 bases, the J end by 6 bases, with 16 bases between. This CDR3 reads CSARRNGEGHGYTF. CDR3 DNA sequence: TGCAGTGCTAGAAGGAACGGGGAGGGACATGGCTACACCTTC.

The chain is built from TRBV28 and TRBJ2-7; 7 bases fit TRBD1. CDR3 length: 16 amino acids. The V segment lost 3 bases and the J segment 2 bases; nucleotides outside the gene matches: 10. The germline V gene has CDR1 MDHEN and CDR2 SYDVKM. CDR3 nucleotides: TGTGCCAGCAGTTTTACAAACCTGGGACAGCCCTACGAGCAGTACTTC. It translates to CASSFTNLGQPYEQYF.

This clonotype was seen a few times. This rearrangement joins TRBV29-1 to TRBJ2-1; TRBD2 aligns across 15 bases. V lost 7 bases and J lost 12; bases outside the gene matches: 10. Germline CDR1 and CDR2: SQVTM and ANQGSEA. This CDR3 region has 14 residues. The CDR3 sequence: CSGTGTSGGSGQFF. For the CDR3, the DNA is TGCAGCGGTACCGGGACTAGCGGGGGGTCTGGGCAGTTCTTC.

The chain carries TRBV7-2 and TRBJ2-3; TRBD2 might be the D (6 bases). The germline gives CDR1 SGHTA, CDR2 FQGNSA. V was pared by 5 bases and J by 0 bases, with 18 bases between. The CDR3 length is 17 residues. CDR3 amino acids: CASSPAWGVRSTDTQYF. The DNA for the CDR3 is TGTGCCAGCAGCCCGGCCTGGGGGGTCCGGAGCACAGATACGCAGTATTTT.

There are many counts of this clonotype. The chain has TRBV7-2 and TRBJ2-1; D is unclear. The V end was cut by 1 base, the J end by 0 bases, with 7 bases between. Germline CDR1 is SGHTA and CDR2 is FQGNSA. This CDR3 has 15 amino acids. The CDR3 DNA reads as TGTGCCAGCAGCTTAGGTGGGAACTCCTACAATGAGCAGTTCTTC. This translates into CASSLGGNSYNEQFF.

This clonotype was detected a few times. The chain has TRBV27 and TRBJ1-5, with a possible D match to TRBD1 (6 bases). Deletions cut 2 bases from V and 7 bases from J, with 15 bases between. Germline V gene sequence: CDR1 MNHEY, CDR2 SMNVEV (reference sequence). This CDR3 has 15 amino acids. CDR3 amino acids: CASSLVPGAGQPQHF. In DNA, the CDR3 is TGTGCCAGCAGTTTAGTGCCGGGGGCCGGGCAGCCCCAGCATTTT.

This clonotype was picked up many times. The CDR3 is CASSSNSGPPRDTQYF. The CDR3 DNA follows: TGTGCCAGCAGCAGTAACTCGGGTCCACCCCGAGATACGCAGTATTTT. This rearrangement joins TRBV5-5 to TRBJ2-3; D ambiguous. CDR3 length: 16 amino acids. V gave up 4 bases and J gave up 5 bases, with 20 bases separating them. Germline V gene data show CDR1 as SGHKS and CDR2 as YYEKEE (reference sequence).

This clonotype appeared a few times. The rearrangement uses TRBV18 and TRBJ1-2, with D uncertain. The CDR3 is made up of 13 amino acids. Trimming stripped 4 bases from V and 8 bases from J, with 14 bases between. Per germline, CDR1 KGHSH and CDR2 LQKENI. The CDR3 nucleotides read TGTGCCAGCTCACGGTCTGAAGGTTACGGCTACACCTTC. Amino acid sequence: CASSRSEGYGYTF.

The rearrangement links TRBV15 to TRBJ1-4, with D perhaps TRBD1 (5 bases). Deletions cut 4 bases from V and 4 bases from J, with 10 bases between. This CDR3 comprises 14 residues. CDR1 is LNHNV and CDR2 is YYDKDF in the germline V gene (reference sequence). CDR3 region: CATSKGRVNEKLFF. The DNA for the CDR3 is TGTGCCACCAGCAAGGGACGAGTTAATGAAAAACTGTTTTTT. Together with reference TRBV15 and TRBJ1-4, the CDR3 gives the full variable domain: DAMVIQNPRYQVTQFGKPVTLSCSQTLNHNVMYWYQQKSSQAPKLLFHYYDKDFNNEADTPDNFQSRRPNTSFCFLDIRSPGLGDTAMYLCATSKGRVNEKLFFGSGTQLSVL.

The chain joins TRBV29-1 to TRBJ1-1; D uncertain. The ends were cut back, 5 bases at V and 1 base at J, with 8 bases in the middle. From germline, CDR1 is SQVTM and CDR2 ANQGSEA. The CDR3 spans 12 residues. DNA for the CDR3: TGCAGCGTTAGAGTTTGGAACACTGAAGCTTTCTTT. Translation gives CSVRVWNTEAFF.

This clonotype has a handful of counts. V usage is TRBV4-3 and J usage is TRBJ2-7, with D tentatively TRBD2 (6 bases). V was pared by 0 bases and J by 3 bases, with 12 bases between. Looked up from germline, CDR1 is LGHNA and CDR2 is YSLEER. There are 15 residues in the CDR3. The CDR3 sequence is CASSQETTGSYEQYF. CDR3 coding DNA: TGCGCCAGCAGCCAAGAGACGACCGGGAGCTACGAGCAGTACTTC.

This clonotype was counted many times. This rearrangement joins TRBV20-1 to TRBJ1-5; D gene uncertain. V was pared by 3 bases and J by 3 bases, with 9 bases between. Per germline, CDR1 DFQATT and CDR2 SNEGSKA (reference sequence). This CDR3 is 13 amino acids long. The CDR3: CSASGQINQPQHF. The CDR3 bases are TGCAGTGCTAGCGGTCAGATCAATCAGCCCCAGCATTTT.

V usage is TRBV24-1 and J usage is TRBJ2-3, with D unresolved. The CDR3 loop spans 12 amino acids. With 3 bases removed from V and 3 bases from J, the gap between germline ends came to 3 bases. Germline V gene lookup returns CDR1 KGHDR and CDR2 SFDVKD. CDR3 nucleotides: TGTGCCACCAGTGATGCAACAGATACGCAGTATTTT. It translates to CATSDATDTQYF.

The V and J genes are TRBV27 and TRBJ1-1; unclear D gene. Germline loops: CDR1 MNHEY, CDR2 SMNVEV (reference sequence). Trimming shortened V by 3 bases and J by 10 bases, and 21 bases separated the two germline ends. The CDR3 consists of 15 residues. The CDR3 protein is CASSLGRALFSRAFF. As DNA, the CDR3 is TGTGCCAGCAGTTTGGGGAGGGCTCTCTTCAGTCGAGCTTTCTTT.

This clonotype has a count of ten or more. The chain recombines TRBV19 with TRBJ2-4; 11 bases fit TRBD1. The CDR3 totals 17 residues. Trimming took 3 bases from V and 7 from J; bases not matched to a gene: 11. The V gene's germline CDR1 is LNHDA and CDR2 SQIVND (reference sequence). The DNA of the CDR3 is TGTGCCAGTAGTATCGGACAGGGGGCGTGGGCTAGTAACATTCAGTACTTC. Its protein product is CASSIGQGAWASNIQYF.

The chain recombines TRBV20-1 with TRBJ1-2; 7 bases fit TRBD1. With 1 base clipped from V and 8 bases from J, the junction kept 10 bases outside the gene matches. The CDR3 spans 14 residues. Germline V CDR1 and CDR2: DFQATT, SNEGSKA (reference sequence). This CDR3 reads CSARARQGVGGYTF. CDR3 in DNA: TGCAGTGCTAGAGCACGGCAGGGGGTGGGAGGCTACACCTTC.